The 32 T cell receptor beta chains listed next were all sequenced from one sample in a study of regulatory T cells in long-lasting Graves disease. Time point denoted: newly diagnosed GD, antithyroid drugs for less than 3 months. Researchers made the TCR library from RNA that was extracted from PBMCs. Arm-PCR of CDR3 regions and iRepertoire HTBI primers were used to build TCR beta libraries. TCRdb re-analysed the multiplex PCR reads in MiXCR, keeping a single row per CDR3 protein. The table records 300,000 to 450,000 distinct CDR3 sequences, roughly 16% of them present only once. Sequences were derived from peripheral blood mononuclear cells (PBMCs), sampled at new diagnosis, from a patient treated with antithyroid drugs. These receptors were obtained from a female donor with Graves disease.

This clonotype was seen repeatedly, ten times or more. The gene calls are TRBV10-3 and TRBJ2-2; 7 bases fit TRBD1. Germline assignment: CDR1 ENHRY and CDR2 SYGVKD. This CDR3 is 16 amino acids long. The J segment lost 1 base and the V segment lost 9 bases, leaving 11 bases of the junction unmatched. The CDR3 region is CAINGRDSENTGELFF. The CDR3 DNA sequence: TGTGCCATTAATGGCCGGGACAGCGAGAACACCGGGGAGCTGTTTTTT.

This clonotype has at least ten counts. The chain employs TRBV4-1 and TRBJ2-7; D perhaps matches TRBD2 (5 bases). With 2 bases removed from V and 2 bases from J, the gap between germline ends came to 22 bases. In germline, CDR1 is MGHRA, CDR2 YSYEKL. CDR3 length: 18 amino acids. The CDR3 reads CASSQQVASLDSTYEQYF. DNA for the CDR3: TGCGCCAGCAGCCAACAGGTAGCGTCGCTCGACTCCACCTACGAGCAGTACTTC.

Written as DNA, the CDR3 is TGTGCCAGCAGCTTGCGACAGCGAAGAGCCCGGAACACTGAAGCTTTCTTT. Translating gives CASSLRQRRARNTEAFF. The chain uses TRBV5-6 and TRBJ1-1, with D perhaps matching TRBD1 (5 bases). V dropped 1 base and J dropped 1 base, with 17 bases sitting between them. Germline-derived CDR1 and CDR2 are SGHDT and YYEEEE. The CDR3 length is 17 residues.

This clonotype has a count of ten or more. The chain employs TRBV28 and TRBJ2-2; D is ambiguous. The germline V and J ends were trimmed by 6 bases and 8 bases, with 16 bases remaining between them. CDR3 size: 14 residues. CDR1 MDHEN and CDR2 SYDVKM come from the germline V gene. CDR3 in DNA: TGTGCCAGCAGGAAGAGTCGGAACGGTGGGGAGCTGTTTTTT. Its translation: CASRKSRNGGELFF.

This clonotype has ten or more counts. The chain uses TRBV7-9 and TRBJ1-4; D not resolved. Germline V lookup: CDR1 SEHNR, CDR2 FQNEAQ (reference sequence). V shed 5 bases and J shed 15 bases, with 13 bases lying between them. The CDR3 loop spans 11 amino acids. As DNA, the CDR3 is TGTGCCAGCAGCCCATCGGACGTTTTGTTTTTT. This encodes CASSPSDVLFF.

This clonotype has more than one count but fewer than ten. This chain joins TRBV19 and TRBJ1-5; 7 bases match TRBD1. Unmatched junction bases numbered 2, after V lost 3 bases and J lost 0 bases. The length of the CDR3 is 15 residues. The germline V gene has CDR1 LNHDA and CDR2 SQIVND (reference sequence). The CDR3 DNA is TGTGCCAGTAGTATGACAGGGCCTAGCAATCAGCCCCAGCATTTT. This encodes CASSMTGPSNQPQHF.

The chain carries TRBV9 and TRBJ2-7; D is unresolved. This CDR3 is built from 13 residues. V was pared by 2 bases and J by 3 bases, with 9 bases between. The germline CDR1 and CDR2 sequences are SGDLS and YYNGEE. The CDR3 sequence is CASSVSADYEQYF. The CDR3 nucleotides read TGTGCCAGCAGCGTTTCGGCCGACTACGAGCAGTACTTC. Full variable domain (rest looked up from reference TRBV9 and TRBJ2-7): DSGVTQTPKHLITATGQRVTLRCSPRSGDLSVYWYQQSLDQGLQFLIQYYNGEERAKGNILERFSAQQFPDLHSELNLSSLELGDSALYFCASSVSADYEQYFGPGTRLTVT.

The table lists this clonotype with a few counts. The genes are TRBV19 and TRBJ1-6; the D is unclear. The ends were cut back, 3 bases at V and 7 bases at J, with 7 bases in the middle. The germline V gene has CDR1 LNHDA and CDR2 SQIVND (reference sequence). The CDR3 has 13 amino acids. In DNA form, the CDR3 reads TGTGCCAGTAGTATGGTCAGGAATTCACCCCTCCACTTT. Protein sequence: CASSMVRNSPLHF.

As concerns this clonotype: A read error may produce the germline difference seen at one junction end. This chain uses TRBV5-1 with TRBJ2-3; 15 bases fit TRBD2. Germline V gene lookup returns CDR1 SGHRS and CDR2 YFSETQ. The CDR3 runs 17 residues. Written as DNA, the CDR3 is TGTGCCAGCAGCCCAGGGACTAGCGGGGGGTTCACAGATACGCAGTATTTT. Its translation: CASSPGTSGGFTDTQYF.

CDR3 DNA: TGTGCCACCAGTGACCCTGGACGGGCAGCGACGAATGAGCAGTTCTTC. It yields the protein CATSDPGRAATNEQFF. The chain is built from TRBV24-1 and TRBJ2-1; D is unresolved. CDR3 length equals 16 residues. The V end was cut by 4 bases, the J end by 7 bases, with 19 bases between. The germline V gene has CDR1 KGHDR and CDR2 SFDVKD.

This clonotype turned up a few times. The V call is TRBV7-6, the J call TRBJ2-4; no firm D call. Per the germline V gene, CDR1 is SGHVS and CDR2 is FNYEAQ. V lost 8 bases to trimming and J lost 3 bases, with 11 bases between them. The CDR3 is 13 amino acids. The DNA of the CDR3 is TGTGCCAGCCTATGTGGGGTCAAAAACATTCAGTACTTC. Translation gives CASLCGVKNIQYF.

In its sample, this clonotype was seen many times. This chain links TRBV5-1 with TRBJ1-1; 9 bases line up with TRBD1. This CDR3 is 13 amino acids long. J lost 7 bases, V lost 1 base, and 2 bases had no gene match. Per the germline V gene, CDR1 is SGHRS and CDR2 is YFSETQ. CDR3 nucleotides: TGCGCCAGCAGCTTGACAGGGGGCATTGAAGCTTTCTTT. Its protein is CASSLTGGIEAFF. The variable domain in full, with the rest retrieved from reference TRBV5-1 and TRBJ1-1, is KAGVTQTPRYLIKTRGQQVTLSCSPISGHRSVSWYQQTPGQGLQFLFEYFSETQRNKGNFPGRFSGRQFSNSRSEMNVSTLELGDSALYLCASSLTGGIEAFFGQGTRLTVV.

This clonotype was counted only a few times. The chain links TRBV20-1 to TRBJ1-2; D gene uncertain. Germline values: CDR1 DFQATT, CDR2 SNEGSKA (reference sequence). V lost 1 base and J lost 0, with 15 bases in between. This CDR3 region has 16 residues. The CDR3: CSARVTTRTSNYGYTF. CDR3 sequence (DNA): TGCAGTGCTAGAGTTACCACACGGACCTCTAACTATGGCTACACCTTC.

This clonotype was seen many times. The chain joins TRBV20-1 to TRBJ2-7, with TRBD2 identical over 9 bases. This CDR3 region has 16 residues. Trimming took 3 bases from V and 6 from J; bases not matched to a gene: 15. Germline V gene lookup returns CDR1 DFQATT and CDR2 SNEGSKA (reference sequence). CDR3 bases: TGCAGTGCTAGCGAAACCCGGGGGGGACTAGCAATCGAGCAGTACTTC. Its protein is CSASETRGGLAIEQYF.

CDR3 DNA: TGTGCCAGCAGGAGCGACAGGACCTACGAGCAGTACTTC. It translates to CASRSDRTYEQYF. V gene TRBV6-1 combines with J gene TRBJ2-7; D possibly corresponds to TRBD1 (6 bases). Germline CDR1 MNHNS, CDR2 SASEGT. V gave up 6 bases and J gave up 2 bases, with 11 bases separating them. The CDR3 contains 13 residues.

The chain combines TRBV4-3 with TRBJ2-1; D perhaps matches TRBD2 (6 bases). The germline V and J ends were trimmed by 0 bases and 3 bases, with 12 bases remaining between them. The CDR3 length is 16 residues. The germline gives CDR1 LGHNA, CDR2 YSLEER. In DNA form, the CDR3 reads TGCGCCAGCAGCCAAGATTGGCAGCGGGTCTACAATGAGCAGTTCTTC. Translating gives CASSQDWQRVYNEQFF.

This clonotype was seen at least ten times. J is TRBJ1-1 and V is TRBV7-6; D is unresolved. The CDR3 runs to 14 residues. Germline CDR1 reads SGHVS; CDR2 reads FNYEAQ. V lost 1 base and J 1 base, leaving 7 bases between the germline ends. CDR3 sequence reads: CASSLVSTNTEAFF. The CDR3 DNA follows: TGTGCCAGCAGCTTAGTGTCTACGAACACTGAAGCTTTCTTT.

This clonotype was counted many times. V is TRBV3-2 and J is TRBJ2-1; the table calls TRBD2, which could not be checked here. TRBV3-2 is assigned pseudogene status. The CDR3 has 17 amino acids. CDR3 sequence reads: CASSQGLGTSGTFEQFF. CDR3 in DNA: TGTGCCAGCAGCCAAGGGTTGGGGACTAGCGGGACCTTTGAGCAGTTCTTC.

At least ten counts were recorded for this clonotype. The chain uses TRBV4-1 and TRBJ1-1; no definite D call. CDR1 and CDR2 from the germline V gene are MGHRA and YSYEKL. Deletions cut 5 bases from V and 3 bases from J, with 10 bases between. The CDR3 length is 13 residues. The CDR3 region has the DNA TGCGCCAGCAGCTTCCGGGCCTACACTGAAGCTTTCTTT. This encodes CASSFRAYTEAFF.

This clonotype was seen many times. The chain uses TRBV7-2 and TRBJ2-3; D not certain. Germline lookup yields CDR1 SGHTA and CDR2 FQGNSA. Trimming left V 1 base short and J 4 bases short, with 9 bases between. The CDR3 consists of 14 residues. CDR3 sequence: CASSLDLSSDTQYF. The CDR3 DNA is TGTGCCAGCAGCTTAGATCTTAGTTCAGATACGCAGTATTTT.

V usage is TRBV10-1 and J usage is TRBJ1-1; D uncertain. CDR3 length: 13 residues. The germline V and J ends were trimmed by 3 bases and 1 base, with 6 bases remaining between them. The germline gives CDR1 WNHNN, CDR2 SYGVQD (reference sequence). The CDR3 nucleotides are TGCGCCAGCAGTGAATCCTGGAACACTGAAGCTTTCTTT. This codes for CASSESWNTEAFF.

At least ten counts were recorded for this clonotype. V and J are TRBV28 and TRBJ2-5; TRBD1 aligns across 10 bases. Per the germline V gene, CDR1 is MDHEN and CDR2 is SYDVKM. The CDR3 has 15 amino acids. The junction had 7 bases not matched to a gene; V was cut back by 5 bases and J by 4 bases. The CDR3 is CASSPGQGEVETQYF. CDR3 nucleotides: TGTGCCAGCAGTCCCGGACAGGGGGAGGTAGAGACCCAGTACTTC.

Ten or more counts support this clonotype. The rearrangement uses TRBV7-3 and TRBJ2-3; possibly TRBD1 for D (6 bases). The J call is in doubt because the DNA end fits TRBJ2-7 better. The germline V gene has CDR1 SGHTA and CDR2 FQGTGA. The CDR3 length is 13 residues. Here the CDR3 reads CASSLTGADEQYF. The CDR3, as DNA: TGTGCCAGCAGCTTAACGGGGGCGGACGAGCAGTACTTC.

This clonotype occurred many times. The chain couples TRBV7-9 to TRBJ2-1; D is ambiguous. The CDR3 runs to 14 residues. V shed 2 bases and J shed 2 bases, with 7 bases lying between them. Germline V gives CDR1 SEHNR, CDR2 FQNEAQ (reference sequence). The CDR3 sequence is CASSLSIAYNEQFF. The CDR3 nucleotides are TGTGCCAGCAGCTTATCGATAGCCTACAATGAGCAGTTCTTC.

This clonotype was counted ten times or more. The CDR3 sequence: CASSFKGSTEAFF. The CDR3 nucleotides are TGTGCCAGCAGTTTTAAAGGGTCCACTGAAGCTTTCTTT. This rearrangement joins TRBV12-3 or TRBV12-4 to TRBJ1-1, with unresolved D. The CDR3 has 13 amino acids. The V end was cut by 3 bases, the J end by 4 bases, with 9 bases between.

This clonotype was detected ten times or more. Here the CDR3 reads CASSLSAGGSNEQFF. CDR3 DNA: TGTGCCAGCAGTTTATCGGCGGGGGGGTCCAATGAGCAGTTCTTC. This rearrangement joins TRBV12-3 or TRBV12-4 to TRBJ2-1, with 9 bases aligning to TRBD2. The V gene end was trimmed by 2 bases and the J gene end by 6 bases; junction bases not matched to a gene: 5. The CDR3 consists of 15 residues.

This clonotype was seen only a few times. This chain joins TRBV10-2 and TRBJ1-1, with D possibly matching TRBD1 (6 bases). The CDR3 loop spans 13 amino acids. Germline V gene data show CDR1 as WSHSY and CDR2 as SAAADI. The CDR3 DNA follows: TGCGCTACCGGCGAGGGGGTGGGCACTGAAGCTTTCTTT. It is translated as CATGEGVGTEAFF.

The CDR3: CASSYSNAVKLFF. The DNA for the CDR3 is TGTGCCAGCAGTTACTCGAACGCGGTTAAACTGTTTTTT. This rearrangement joins TRBV6-5 to TRBJ1-4; no firm D call. The ends were cut back, 0 bases at V and 11 bases at J, with 10 bases in the middle. Germline assignment: CDR1 MNHEY and CDR2 SVGAGI. CDR3 size: 13 residues.

This clonotype was observed many times. The gene calls are TRBV7-2 and TRBJ2-3; D unresolved. Germline V gene data show CDR1 as SGHTA and CDR2 as FQGNSA. V shed 1 base and J shed 0 bases, with 14 bases lying between them. CDR3 length equals 17 residues. The CDR3 DNA reads as TGTGCCAGCAGCTTAGTTTACAGTCACACTAGCACAGATACGCAGTATTTT. Translated, it gives CASSLVYSHTSTDTQYF.

The V and J genes are TRBV6-5 and TRBJ2-1, with D hard to call. CDR3 length: 11 amino acids. V was trimmed by 2 bases and J by 10 bases, leaving 6 bases between them. Germline CDR1 reads MNHEY; CDR2 reads SVGAGI. Written as DNA, the CDR3 is TGTGCCAGCAGTTACAGTCTAGAGCAGTTCTTC. This encodes CASSYSLEQFF.

The sample holds many counts of this clonotype. The chain joins TRBV28 to TRBJ2-3; 7 nucleotides match TRBD2. The V gene end was trimmed by 8 bases and the J gene end by 3 bases; junction bases not matched to a gene: 8. Germline V gene sequence: CDR1 MDHEN, CDR2 SYDVKM. The CDR3 loop spans 14 amino acids. The CDR3 sequence: CASLPGGGTDTQYF. The CDR3 region has the DNA TGTGCCAGCCTCCCCGGGGGAGGGACAGATACGCAGTATTTT.

This clonotype was seen only once. A read error is possible here, since a much larger clone lies one base away. The chain joins TRBV20-1 to TRBJ2-1, with TRBD2 matching over 15 bases. The V and J ends lost 3 bases and 7 bases, in that order; junction bases with no gene match: 4. From germline, CDR1 is DFQATT and CDR2 SNEGSKA (reference sequence). The CDR3 spans 15 residues. CDR3 DNA sequence: TGCAGTGCTAGGGGACTAGCGGGAGGTCTAAATGAGCAGTTCTTC. Translation gives CSARGLAGGLNEQFF.